The clone carrying this T cell receptor (beta chain) was seen only once. The data were produced by immunoSEQ multiplex PCR, yet TCRdb's version contains in-frame clones alone and is incomplete. The sample lists around 70,000 clones; 76% were seen once. These data are taken from a study of radiotherapy plus CTLA-4 blockade in lung cancer. Sample: peripheral blood, taken from a patient treated with radiotherapy plus ipilimumab. This receptor was identified in a human donor with non-small cell lung cancer whose response to radiotherapy plus ipilimumab could not be evaluated. Some clones in this sample may be carry-over from other donors' samples.

The CDR3 nucleotides read TGCGCCAGCAGCTTGACAGGGAATGAAAAACTGTTTTTT. This translates into CASSLTGNEKLFF. This chain uses TRBV5-1 with TRBJ1-4; weak D call: TRBD1 (6 bases). V shed 1 base and J shed 5 bases, with 6 bases lying between them. There are 13 residues in the CDR3. The germline V gene encodes CDR1 SGHRS and CDR2 YFSETQ.